A selection of T cell receptor beta chains follows, all from one sample in a study of OX40 agonist ivuxolimab in advanced cancers. Some clones are missing from TCRdb's copy, which holds only in-frame ones; the method was immunoSEQ multiplex PCR. The profile shows about 70,000 clones, 80% to 95% of them singletons. The source material was CD4+ or CD8+ T cells sorted from blood, sampled in a trial of the OX40 agonist ivuxolimab. These receptors were obtained from an adult with an advanced solid tumor such as melanoma, head and neck, liver or kidney cancer. Both conserved end residues are part of each CDR3. Fields, in order: D gene, clone size, V gene, J gene, CDR3 protein, CDR3 DNA. D genes are given only for firm matches. Only part of the rows carry a size: once, few, many, or a class if the clone is expanded.

NA	NA	TRBV27	TRBJ2-7	CASSFGGRYEQYF	TGTGCCAGCAGTTTTGGGGGAAGATACGAGCAGTACTTC
NA	few	TRBV6-5	TRBJ1-2	CASSKLDVMSGYTF	TGTGCCAGCAGTAAACTGGACGTCATGAGTGGCTACACCTTC
TRBD1	NA	TRBV27	TRBJ2-7	CASSGDSGEQYF	TGTGCCAGCAGTGGGGACAGTGGTGAGCAGTACTTC
TRBD2	NA	TRBV13	TRBJ2-1	CASGSGGFNYNEQFF	TGTGCCAGCGGTAGCGGGGGGTTCAACTACAATGAGCAGTTCTTC
NA	NA	TRBV5-1	TRBJ2-2	CASSAPFPGELFF	TGCGCCAGCAGCGCTCCATTCCCCGGGGAGCTGTTTTTT
NA	NA	TRBV29-1	TRBJ1-2	CSVPDSGNYGYTF	TGCAGCGTTCCGGACTCGGGTAACTATGGCTACACCTTC
NA	NA	TRBV7-9	TRBJ1-3	CASSLEAAASGNTIYF	TGTGCCAGCAGCTTAGAAGCGGCAGCATCTGGAAACACCATATATTTT
NA	NA	TRBV29-1	TRBJ1-2	CSVEDWAGDNYGYTF	TGCAGCGTTGAAGATTGGGCAGGGGACAACTATGGCTACACCTTC
NA	NA	TRBV7-9	TRBJ2-5	CASSFQETQYF	TGTGCCAGCAGCTTTCAAGAGACCCAGTACTTC
NA	NA	TRBV19	TRBJ2-7	CASSLRGGQDFFYEQYF	TGTGCCAGTAGTCTGAGGGGGGGACAGGACTTCTTTTACGAGCAGTACTTC
NA	NA	TRBV2	TRBJ1-5	CASRRTPGLEDNSNQPQHF	TGTGCCAGCAGAAGGACCCCGGGACTCGAGGACAATAGCAATCAGCCCCAGCATTTT
TRBD1	NA	TRBV5-5	TRBJ2-7	CASSPGTGGYEQYF	TGTGCCAGCAGTCCCGGGACAGGAGGCTACGAGCAGTACTTC
NA	NA	TRBV5-4	TRBJ1-3	CASSFPEGNTIYF	TGTGCCAGCAGCTTTCCCGAGGGAAACACCATATATTTT
NA	NA	TRBV4-3	TRBJ2-7	CASSQDRGQGFYEQYF	TGCGCCAGCAGCCAAGATAGGGGCCAGGGTTTCTACGAGCAGTACTTC
NA	NA	TRBV9	TRBJ2-2	CASSIWPGHTGELFF	TGTGCCAGCAGCATTTGGCCAGGGCACACCGGGGAGCTGTTTTTT
TRBD1	NA	TRBV28	TRBJ1-1	CASRDRGGTEAFF	TGTGCCAGCAGGGACAGGGGTGGGACTGAAGCTTTCTTT
NA	NA	TRBV11-3	TRBJ2-3	CASAGIPTDTQYF	TGTGCCAGCGCGGGGATACCCACAGATACGCAGTATTTT
NA	NA	TRBV9	TRBJ2-7	CASSEDGFPYEQYF	TGTGCCAGCAGCGAAGACGGATTTCCCTACGAGCAGTACTTC
TRBD2	NA	TRBV2	TRBJ2-7	CASSRLAGTSYEQYF	TGTGCCAGCAGTAGGCTAGCGGGGACCTCCTACGAGCAGTACTTC
NA	NA	TRBV5-1	TRBJ1-1	CASSLDGINTEAFF	TGCGCCAGCAGCTTGGATGGGATCAACACTGAAGCTTTCTTT
NA	NA	TRBV11-3	TRBJ2-1	CASSSRDGAEGEQFF	TGTGCCAGCAGCTCCCGGGACGGGGCGGAGGGTGAGCAGTTCTTC
NA	NA	TRBV15	TRBJ1-6	CATSSVAGGNSPLHF	TGTGCCACCAGCAGCGTGGCGGGGGGCAATTCACCCCTCCACTTT
NA	once	TRBV14	TRBJ2-6	CASSLTGSGANVLTF	TGTGCCAGCAGCCTAACAGGGTCTGGGGCCAACGTCCTGACTTTC
NA	NA	TRBV9	TRBJ1-2	CARIKPTGRAPAFDGYTF	TGTGCCAGAATAAAACCTACAGGGCGGGCCCCTGCGTTTGATGGCTACACCTTC
TRBD1	NA	TRBV6-5	TRBJ1-5	CASRPSGTGSQPQHF	TGTGCCAGCAGACCTTCCGGGACAGGGAGTCAGCCCCAGCATTTT
TRBD1	NA	TRBV7-6	TRBJ1-5	CASSLALGTGSNQPQHF	TGTGCCAGCAGCTTAGCGCTCGGGACAGGGAGCAATCAGCCCCAGCATTTT
TRBD2	NA	TRBV6-5	TRBJ2-5	CASKAGVIEETQYF	TGTGCCAGCAAAGCGGGGGTGATCGAAGAGACCCAGTACTTC
NA	NA	TRBV30	TRBJ2-3	CAWSLQETDTQYF	TGTGCCTGGAGTCTTCAGGAAACAGATACGCAGTATTTT
TRBD1	NA	TRBV5-4	TRBJ1-1	CASSLETGGDTEAFF	TGTGCCAGCAGCTTGGAGACAGGGGGGGACACTGAAGCTTTCTTT
TRBD1	NA	TRBV5-1	TRBJ2-7	CASSLAWDRGGYARYEQYF	TGCGCCAGCAGCTTGGCCTGGGACAGGGGTGGGTACGCCCGATACGAGCAGTACTTC
NA	NA	TRBV7-6	TRBJ1-1	CASSQGTTEAFF	TGTGCCAGCAGTCAGGGGACAACTGAAGCTTTCTTT
NA	NA	TRBV5-5	TRBJ1-1	CASTEGWGNTEAFF	TGTGCCAGTACTGAAGGGTGGGGAAACACTGAAGCTTTCTTT
NA	NA	TRBV18	TRBJ2-1	CASSPTAYNEQFF	TGTGCCAGCTCACCAACAGCCTACAATGAGCAGTTCTTC
NA	NA	TRBV7-9	TRBJ2-7	CASSLGVGEANEQYF	TGTGCCAGCAGCTTAGGAGTAGGGGAAGCGAACGAGCAGTACTTC
TRBD2	NA	TRBV6-1	TRBJ2-2	CASSVGAGGKDTGELFF	TGTGCCAGCAGTGTTGGAGCGGGGGGGAAGGACACCGGGGAGCTGTTTTTT
NA	NA	TRBV2	TRBJ2-6	CASSAVRTGANVLTF	TGTGCCAGCAGTGCGGTAAGGACAGGGGCCAACGTCCTGACTTTC
NA	NA	TRBV5-1	TRBJ1-1	CASRYHGTEAFF	TGCGCCAGCAGGTACCACGGGACTGAAGCTTTCTTT
TRBD1	NA	TRBV19	TRBJ1-5	CASSRTGEDQPQHF	TGTGCCAGTAGCCGGACAGGGGAGGATCAGCCCCAGCATTTT
NA	NA	TRBV9	TRBJ1-5	CASSGGNQPQHF	TGTGCCAGCAGCGGGGGGAATCAGCCCCAGCATTTT
NA	NA	TRBV27	TRBJ2-7	CASSPGHYEQYF	TGTGCCAGCAGTCCCGGGCACTACGAGCAGTACTTC
NA	NA	TRBV27	TRBJ1-2	CASSTTRYYGYTF	TGTGCCAGCAGTACGACACGGTACTATGGCTACACCTTC
TRBD1	NA	TRBV11-2	TRBJ1-4	CASSHDRDRIETNEKLFF	TGTGCCAGCAGCCATGACCGGGACAGGATCGAAACTAATGAAAAACTGTTTTTT
NA	NA	TRBV25-1	TRBJ2-1	CASSAPVPYNEQFF	TGTGCCAGCAGTGCCCCAGTCCCCTACAATGAGCAGTTCTTC
TRBD2	NA	TRBV27	TRBJ2-1	CASSLLGFGGGADEQFF	TGTGCCAGCAGTTTATTAGGCTTTGGCGGGGGGGCCGATGAGCAGTTCTTC
NA	NA	TRBV9	TRBJ2-1	CASSVGEGWGNEQFF	TGTGCCAGCAGCGTAGGTGAGGGGTGGGGCAATGAGCAGTTCTTC
TRBD2	NA	TRBV7-2	TRBJ2-1	CASSLGAWLAGEDEQFF	TGTGCCAGCAGCTTAGGGGCCTGGCTAGCGGGGGAGGATGAGCAGTTCTTC
TRBD2	NA	TRBV6-6	TRBJ2-2	CASSYLSGANTGELFF	TGTGCCAGCAGTTACTTAAGCGGGGCGAACACCGGGGAGCTGTTTTTT
TRBD2	NA	TRBV2	TRBJ2-1	CATIGTSSYNEQFF	TGTGCCACCATCGGGACTAGCTCCTACAATGAGCAGTTCTTC
NA	NA	TRBV7-2	TRBJ1-4	CASIPASDLVEEKLFF	TGTGCCAGCATTCCCGCATCGGACCTAGTCGAGGAAAAACTGTTTTTT
NA	NA	TRBV9	TRBJ2-7	CASSASHRPSDEQYF	TGTGCCAGCAGCGCCTCACACAGGCCGTCCGACGAGCAGTACTTC
NA	NA	TRBV27	TRBJ1-3	CASRAGPGSSGNTIYF	TGTGCCAGCAGAGCCGGGCCCGGGAGCTCTGGAAACACCATATATTTT